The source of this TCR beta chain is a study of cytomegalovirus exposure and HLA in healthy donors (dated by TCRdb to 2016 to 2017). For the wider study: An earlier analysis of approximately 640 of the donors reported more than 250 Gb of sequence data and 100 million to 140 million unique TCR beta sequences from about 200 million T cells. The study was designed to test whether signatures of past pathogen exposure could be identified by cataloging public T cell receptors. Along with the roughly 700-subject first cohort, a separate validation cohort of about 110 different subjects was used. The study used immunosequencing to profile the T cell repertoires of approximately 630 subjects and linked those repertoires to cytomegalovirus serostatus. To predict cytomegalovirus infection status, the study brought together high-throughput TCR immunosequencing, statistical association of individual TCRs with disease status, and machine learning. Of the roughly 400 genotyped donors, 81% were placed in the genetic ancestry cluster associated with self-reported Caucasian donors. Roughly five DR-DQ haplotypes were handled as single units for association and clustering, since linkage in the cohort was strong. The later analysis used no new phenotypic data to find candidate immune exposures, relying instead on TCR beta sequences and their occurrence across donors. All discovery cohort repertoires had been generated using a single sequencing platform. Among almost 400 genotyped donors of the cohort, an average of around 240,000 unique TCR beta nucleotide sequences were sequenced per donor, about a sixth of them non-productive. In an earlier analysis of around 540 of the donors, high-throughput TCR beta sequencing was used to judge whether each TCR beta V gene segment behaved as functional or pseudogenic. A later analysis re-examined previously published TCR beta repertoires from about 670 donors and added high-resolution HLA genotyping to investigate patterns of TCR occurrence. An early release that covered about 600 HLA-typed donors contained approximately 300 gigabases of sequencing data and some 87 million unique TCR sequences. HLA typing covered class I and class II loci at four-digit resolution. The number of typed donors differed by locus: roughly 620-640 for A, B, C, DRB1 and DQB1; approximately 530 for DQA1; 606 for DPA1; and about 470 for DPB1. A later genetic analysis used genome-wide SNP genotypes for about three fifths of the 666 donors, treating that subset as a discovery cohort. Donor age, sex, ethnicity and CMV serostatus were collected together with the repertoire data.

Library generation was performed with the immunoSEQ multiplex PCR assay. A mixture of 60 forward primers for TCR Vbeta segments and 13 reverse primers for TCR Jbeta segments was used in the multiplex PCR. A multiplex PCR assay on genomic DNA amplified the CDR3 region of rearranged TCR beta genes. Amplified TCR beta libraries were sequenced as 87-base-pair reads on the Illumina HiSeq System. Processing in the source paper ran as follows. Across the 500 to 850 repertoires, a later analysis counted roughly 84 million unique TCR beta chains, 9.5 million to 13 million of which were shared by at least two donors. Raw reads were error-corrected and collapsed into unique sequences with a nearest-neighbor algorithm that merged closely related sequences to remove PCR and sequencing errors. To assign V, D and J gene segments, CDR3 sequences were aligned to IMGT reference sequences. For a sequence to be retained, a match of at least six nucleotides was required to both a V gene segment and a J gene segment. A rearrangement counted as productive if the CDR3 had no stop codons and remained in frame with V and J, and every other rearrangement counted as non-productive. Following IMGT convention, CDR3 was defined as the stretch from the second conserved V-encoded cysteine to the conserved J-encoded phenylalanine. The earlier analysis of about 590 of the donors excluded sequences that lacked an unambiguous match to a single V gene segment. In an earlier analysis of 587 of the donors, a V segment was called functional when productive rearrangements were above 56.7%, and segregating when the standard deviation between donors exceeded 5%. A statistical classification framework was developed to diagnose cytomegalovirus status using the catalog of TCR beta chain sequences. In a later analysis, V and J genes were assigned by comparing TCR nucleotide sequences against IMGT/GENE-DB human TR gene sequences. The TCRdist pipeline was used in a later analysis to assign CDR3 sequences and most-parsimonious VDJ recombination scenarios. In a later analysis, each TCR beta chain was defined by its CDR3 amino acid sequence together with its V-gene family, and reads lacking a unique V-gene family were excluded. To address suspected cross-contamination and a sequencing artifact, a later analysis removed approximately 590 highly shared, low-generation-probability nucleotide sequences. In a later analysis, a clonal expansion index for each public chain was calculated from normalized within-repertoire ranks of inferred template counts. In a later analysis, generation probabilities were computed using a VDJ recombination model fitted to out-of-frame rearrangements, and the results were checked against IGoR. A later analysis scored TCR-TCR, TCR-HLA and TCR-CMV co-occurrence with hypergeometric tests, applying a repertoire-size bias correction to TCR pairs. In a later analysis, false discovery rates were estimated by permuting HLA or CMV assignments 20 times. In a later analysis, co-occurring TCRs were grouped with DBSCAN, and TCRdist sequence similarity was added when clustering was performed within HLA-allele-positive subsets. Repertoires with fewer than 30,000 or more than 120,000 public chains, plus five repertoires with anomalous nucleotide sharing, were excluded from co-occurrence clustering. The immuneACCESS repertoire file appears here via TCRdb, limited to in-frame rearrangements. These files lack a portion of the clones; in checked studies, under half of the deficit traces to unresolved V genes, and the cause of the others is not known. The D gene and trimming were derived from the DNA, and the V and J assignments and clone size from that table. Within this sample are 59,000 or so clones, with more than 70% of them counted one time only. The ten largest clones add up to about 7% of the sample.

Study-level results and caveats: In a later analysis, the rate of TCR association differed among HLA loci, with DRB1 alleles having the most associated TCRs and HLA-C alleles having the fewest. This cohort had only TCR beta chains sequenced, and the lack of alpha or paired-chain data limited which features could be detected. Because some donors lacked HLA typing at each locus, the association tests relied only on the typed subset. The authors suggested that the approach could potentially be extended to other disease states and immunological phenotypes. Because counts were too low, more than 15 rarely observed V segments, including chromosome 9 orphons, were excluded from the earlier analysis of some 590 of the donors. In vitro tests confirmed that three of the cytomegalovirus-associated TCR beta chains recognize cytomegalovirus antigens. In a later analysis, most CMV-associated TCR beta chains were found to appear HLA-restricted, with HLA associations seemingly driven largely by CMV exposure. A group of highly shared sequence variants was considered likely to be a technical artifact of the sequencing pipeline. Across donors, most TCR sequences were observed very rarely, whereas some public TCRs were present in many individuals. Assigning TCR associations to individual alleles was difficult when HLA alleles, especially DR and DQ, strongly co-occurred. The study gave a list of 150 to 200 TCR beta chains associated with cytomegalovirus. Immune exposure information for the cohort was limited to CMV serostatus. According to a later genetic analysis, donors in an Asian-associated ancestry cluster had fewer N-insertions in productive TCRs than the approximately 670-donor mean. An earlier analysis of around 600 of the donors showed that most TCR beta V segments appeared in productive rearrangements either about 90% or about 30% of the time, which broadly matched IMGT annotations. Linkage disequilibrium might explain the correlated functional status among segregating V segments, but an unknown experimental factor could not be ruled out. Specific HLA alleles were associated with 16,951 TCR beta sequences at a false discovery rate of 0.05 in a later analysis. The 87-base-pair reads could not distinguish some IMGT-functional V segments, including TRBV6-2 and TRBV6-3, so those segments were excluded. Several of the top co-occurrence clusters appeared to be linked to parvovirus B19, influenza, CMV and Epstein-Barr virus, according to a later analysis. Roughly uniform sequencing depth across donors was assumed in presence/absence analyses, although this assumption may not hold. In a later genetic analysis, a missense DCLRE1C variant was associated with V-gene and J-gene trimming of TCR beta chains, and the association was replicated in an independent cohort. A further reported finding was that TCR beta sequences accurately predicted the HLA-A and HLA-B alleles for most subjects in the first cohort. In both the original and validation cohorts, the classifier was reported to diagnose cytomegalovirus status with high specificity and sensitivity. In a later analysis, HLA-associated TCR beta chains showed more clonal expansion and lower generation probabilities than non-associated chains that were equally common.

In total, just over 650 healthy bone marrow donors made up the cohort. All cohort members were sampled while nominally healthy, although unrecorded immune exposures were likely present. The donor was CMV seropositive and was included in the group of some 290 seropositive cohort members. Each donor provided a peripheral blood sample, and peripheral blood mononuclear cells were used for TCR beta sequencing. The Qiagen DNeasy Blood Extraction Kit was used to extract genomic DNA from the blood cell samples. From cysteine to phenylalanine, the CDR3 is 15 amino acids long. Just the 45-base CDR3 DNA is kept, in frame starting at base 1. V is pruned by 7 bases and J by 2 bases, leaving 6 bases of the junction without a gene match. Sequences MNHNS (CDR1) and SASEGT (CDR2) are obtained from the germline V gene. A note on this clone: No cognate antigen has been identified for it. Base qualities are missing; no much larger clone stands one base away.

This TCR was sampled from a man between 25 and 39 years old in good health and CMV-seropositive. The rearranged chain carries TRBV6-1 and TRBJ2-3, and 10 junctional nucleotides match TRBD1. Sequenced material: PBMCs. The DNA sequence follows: TGTGCCAGCACCGAAGGGACAGGGGACACAGATACGCAGTATTTT. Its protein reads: CASTEGTGDTDTQYF.